The 27 T cell receptor beta chains given below trace back to one sample, sequenced in a study of long-term antiretroviral therapy in people with HIV. A v3.0 immunoSEQ assay was performed at survey level. The data were produced by immunoSEQ multiplex PCR, yet TCRdb's version contains in-frame clones alone and is incomplete. The table shows some 25,000 clones, with around 83% occurring only once. This sample comprised unsorted PBMCs, obtained 0.7 years before starting antiretroviral therapy. These receptors originate from a man aged 25 to 40 with HIV.

This clone was recorded a few times. The DNA for the CDR3 is TGTGCCAGCAGTTACCAACCGGGACAGACTTCACCCCTCCACTTT. Encoded protein: CASSYQPGQTSPLHF. This chain connects TRBV6-5 to TRBJ1-6, with TRBD1 identical over 7 bases. V trimming: 2 bases; J trimming: 9 bases; junction bases outside the gene matches: 7. Germline CDR1 MNHEY, CDR2 SVGAGI. The CDR3 sequence is 15 residues long.

V usage is TRBV28 and J usage is TRBJ1-2; a possible D gene is TRBD1 (5 bases). Trimming took 7 bases from V and 2 from J, leaving 17 bases between them. The V gene's germline CDR1 is MDHEN and CDR2 SYDVKM. The length of the CDR3 is 15 residues. The CDR3 protein is CASTEVGGVNYGYTF. CDR3 nucleotides: TGTGCCAGCACAGAAGTGGGGGGGGTGAACTATGGCTACACCTTC.

This clone occurred once. The V gene is TRBV19, the J gene TRBJ1-6; weak D call: TRBD1 (6 bases). V shed 7 bases and J shed 7 bases, with 14 bases lying between them. The germline V gene encodes CDR1 LNHDA and CDR2 SQIVND (reference sequence). This CDR3 has 14 amino acids. This chain's CDR3 is CASTLGGQNSPLHF. CDR3 in DNA: TGTGCCAGTACTCTGGGGGGGCAGAATTCACCCCTCCACTTT.

The V and J genes are TRBV28 and TRBJ2-5; perhaps TRBD2 as D (6 bases). V lost 7 bases, J lost 9 bases, and 21 bases lay in between. The CDR3 runs 14 residues. Germline-derived CDR1 and CDR2 are MDHEN and SYDVKM. Written as DNA, the CDR3 is TGTGCCAGCAACCCAGCGGGCCAGGACCCGGCCCAGTACTTC. Translating gives CASNPAGQDPAQYF. The complete variable domain, with remaining parts taken from reference TRBV28 and TRBJ2-5, reads DVKVTQSSRYLVKRTGEKVFLECVQDMDHENMFWYRQDPGLGLRLIYFSYDVKMKEKGDIPEGYSVSREKKERFSLILESASTNQTSMYLCASNPAGQDPAQYFGPGTRLLVL.

The J gene is TRBJ2-7, the V gene TRBV18; TRBD2 aligns across 7 bases. The V segment lost 3 bases and the J segment 7 bases; nucleotides outside the gene matches: 3. Looked up from germline, CDR1 is KGHSH and CDR2 is LQKENI. The CDR3 extends over 12 amino acids. The CDR3 DNA reads as TGTGCCAGCTCACCGGGGGGAGGGGAGCAGTACTTC. Translated, it gives CASSPGGGEQYF.

Remarks on this clone: The junction does not match germline at one end; this may be a read error. The J gene is TRBJ1-5, the V gene TRBV18; D gene ambiguous. This CDR3 contains 15 residues. In germline, CDR1 is KGHSH, CDR2 LQKENI. CDR3 sequence (DNA): TGTGCCAGCTCAGCACCGTTGGGAGGCAATCAGCCCCAGCATTTT. Residues: CASSAPLGGNQPQHF. Drawing the rest from reference TRBV18 and TRBJ1-5, the complete variable domain is NAGVMQNPRHLVRRRGQEARLRCSPMKGHSHVYWYRQLPEEGLKFMVYLQKENIIDESGMPKERFSAEFPKEGPSILRIQQVVRGDSAAYFCASSAPLGGNQPQHFGDGTRLSIL.

J is TRBJ2-3 and V is TRBV27, with 8 bases lining up with TRBD1. The CDR3 sequence is 16 residues long. V gave up 5 bases and J gave up 0 bases; unmatched junction bases: 7. CDR1 and CDR2 from the germline V gene are MNHEY and SMNVEV (reference sequence). The CDR3 region is CASSPGTGSSTDTQYF. The CDR3 DNA is TGTGCCAGCAGTCCCGGGACAGGATCTAGCACAGATACGCAGTATTTT.

The chain uses TRBV15 and TRBJ1-5; D unresolved. This CDR3 has 13 amino acids. V was shortened by 0 bases and J by 6 bases, with 6 bases between the two germline ends. CDR1 and CDR2 (germline): LNHNV, YYDKDF (reference sequence). CDR3 nucleotide sequence: TGTGCCACCAGCAGAGAGAGTGCTCAGCCCCAGCATTTT. It is translated as CATSRESAQPQHF.

The gene calls are TRBV28 and TRBJ2-1, with D unresolved. The CDR3 runs to 12 residues. Germline V gene sequence: CDR1 MDHEN, CDR2 SYDVKM. Between the trimmed V and J ends, which lost 2 bases and 7 bases, there was a span of 6 bases. CDR3 coding DNA: TGTGCCAGCAGTTTAAATGGGAATGAGCAGTTCTTC. Protein product: CASSLNGNEQFF.

This chain uses TRBV4-3 with TRBJ1-3; 7 bases match TRBD1. The J segment lost 4 bases and the V segment lost 0 bases, leaving 3 bases of the junction unmatched. The CDR3 totals 15 residues. Looked up from germline, CDR1 is LGHNA and CDR2 is YSLEER. CDR3 nucleotides: TGCGCCAGCAGCCAAGAGACAGGGAGCGGAAACACCATATATTTT. It specifies CASSQETGSGNTIYF.

V and J are TRBV6-5 and TRBJ1-2; TRBD1 is a possible D gene (5 bases). Trimming removed 6 bases from V and 7 bases from J, with 15 bases in between. There are 13 residues in the CDR3. Germline lookup yields CDR1 MNHEY and CDR2 SVGAGI. The CDR3: CASSLVDSTGYTF. DNA of the CDR3: TGTGCCAGCAGCCTTGTAGACAGCACTGGCTACACCTTC.

On this clone: Other DNA sequences from this sample encode an identical CDR3 as well. The gene calls are TRBV7-9 and TRBJ2-7; a weak D match, TRBD2 (7 bases). The CDR3 is 15 residues long. V gave up 1 base and J gave up 5 bases, with 15 bases separating them. Germline CDR1 reads SEHNR; CDR2 reads FQNEAQ (reference sequence). The CDR3 sequence is CASSLVGGGIDEQYF. As DNA, the CDR3 is TGTGCCAGCAGCTTAGTAGGGGGGGGGATCGACGAGCAGTACTTC.

This clone was counted between two and nine times. J is TRBJ1-2 and V is TRBV6-5; 12 nucleotides match TRBD1. With V trimmed by 6 bases and J by 5 bases, 7 bases remained unmatched. The V gene's germline CDR1 is MNHEY and CDR2 SVGAGI. The CDR3 spans 15 residues. Written as DNA, the CDR3 is TGTGCCAGCAGGGAGGGACAGGGGGCGCGGTATGGCTACACCTTC. Protein product: CASREGQGARYGYTF.

The chain carries TRBV2 and TRBJ2-7; no firm D call. Germline V CDR1 and CDR2: SNHLY, FYNNEI. The CDR3 totals 11 residues. V lost 7 bases and J lost 2, with 6 bases in between. The CDR3 nucleotides read TGTGCCAGCAAAGATCCCTACGAGCAGTACTTC. Encoded protein: CASKDPYEQYF.

This chain links TRBV4-3 with TRBJ2-3; maybe TRBD2 (5 bases). This CDR3 spans 15 amino acids. Trimming shortened V by 1 base and J by 6 bases, and 14 bases separated the two germline ends. The V gene's germline CDR1 is LGHNA and CDR2 YSLEER. This chain's CDR3 is CASSQGFSVGDTQYF. In DNA form, the CDR3 reads TGCGCCAGCAGCCAAGGATTTAGCGTTGGTGATACGCAGTATTTT.

The chain is built from TRBV29-1 and TRBJ1-2, with D hard to call. The V and J ends lost 6 bases and 3 bases respectively, with 17 bases between them. CDR3 length: 14 residues. Germline lookup yields CDR1 SQVTM and CDR2 ANQGSEA. The CDR3 sequence: CSVKTSAGDYGYTF. The CDR3 nucleotides read TGCAGCGTGAAAACTTCCGCCGGAGACTATGGCTACACCTTC.

A few counts support this clone. The J gene is TRBJ2-2, the V gene TRBV19; D is undetermined. The length of the CDR3 is 11 residues. V was trimmed by 6 bases and J by 1 base, leaving 0 bases between them. The V gene's germline CDR1 is LNHDA and CDR2 SQIVND (reference sequence). CDR3 sequence (DNA): TGTGCCAGTAGGAACACCGGGGAGCTGTTTTTT. It codes for CASRNTGELFF.

The V gene is TRBV6-6, the J gene TRBJ2-5; D gene unclear. V was trimmed by 2 bases and J by 1 base, leaving 8 bases between them. The CDR3 totals 14 residues. The germline CDR1 and CDR2 sequences are MNHNY and SVGAGI (reference sequence). CDR3 nucleotide sequence: TGTGCCAGCAGTTACACAACTCCCCAAGAGACCCAGTACTTC. Its protein product is CASSYTTPQETQYF.

This clone was seen more than once but under ten times. The chain is built from TRBV6-1 and TRBJ1-6, with 11 bases matching TRBD1. The CDR3 runs 15 residues. Germline V lookup: CDR1 MNHNS, CDR2 SASEGT. V gave up 2 bases and J gave up 9 bases; unmatched junction bases: 3. The CDR3 spells CASSETGTGGSPLHF. CDR3 bases: TGTGCCAGCAGTGAAACGGGGACAGGGGGTTCACCCCTCCACTTT.

This clone was detected a few times. The gene calls are TRBV4-3 and TRBJ2-3; no definite D call. The germline CDR1 and CDR2 sequences are LGHNA and YSLEER. Trimming took 0 bases from V and 0 from J, leaving 10 bases between them. CDR3 size: 16 residues. The CDR3 DNA is TGCGCCAGCAGCCAAGAAGGATTTTCTAGCACAGATACGCAGTATTTT. Translation gives CASSQEGFSSTDTQYF.

This chain links TRBV6-1 with TRBJ2-6; D is undetermined. From germline, CDR1 is MNHNS and CDR2 SASEGT. Deletions cut 11 bases from V and 2 bases from J, with 10 bases between. The CDR3 length is 13 residues. CDR3 nucleotides: TGTGCCTGCAACCAGCCTGGGGCCAACGTCCTGACTTTC. Translating gives CACNQPGANVLTF.

The CDR3 nucleotides read TGCGCCAGCAGTGAGTCAGGCGGGACTAGCGTGAGAAATGAGCAGTTCTTC. This translates into CASSESGGTSVRNEQFF. The rearrangement joins TRBV10-2 to TRBJ2-1; 10 bases match TRBD2. Germline loops: CDR1 WSHSY, CDR2 SAAADI. The CDR3 is 17 amino acids. V gave up 0 bases and J gave up 7 bases; unmatched junction bases: 9.

J is TRBJ2-7 and V is TRBV7-6, with 8 bases aligning to TRBD1. The ends lost 6 bases at V and 2 bases at J; junction bases unmatched: 3. The CDR3 runs 13 residues. The V gene's germline CDR1 is SGHVS and CDR2 FNYEAQ. The CDR3 nucleotides are TGTGCCAGCAGTCGGGACAGGCCCTACGAGCAGTACTTC. Encoded protein: CASSRDRPYEQYF.

J is TRBJ2-1 and V is TRBV4-3; 13 bases match TRBD2. CDR3 length equals 17 residues. Germline V gene lookup returns CDR1 LGHNA and CDR2 YSLEER. V trimming: 0 bases; J trimming: 9 bases; junction bases outside the gene matches: 8. CDR3 nucleotides: TGCGCCAGCAGCCAAGATAGGAGGACTAGCGGGAGTACTGAGCAGTTCTTC. Encoded protein: CASSQDRRTSGSTEQFF.

V gene TRBV9 combines with J gene TRBJ2-7; 9 bases align to TRBD1. The CDR3 has 14 residues. V shed 0 bases and J 5 bases; nucleotides not matched to a gene: 3. Germline V CDR1 and CDR2: SGDLS, YYNGEE. The CDR3 DNA reads TGTGCCAGCAGCGTAGCGGGACAGGGTGACGAGCAGTACTTC. As protein: CASSVAGQGDEQYF.

The chain combines TRBV4-3 with TRBJ2-2, with a possible D match to TRBD2 (6 bases). CDR1 LGHNA and CDR2 YSLEER come from the germline V gene. V lost 3 bases and J 8 bases, leaving 19 bases between the germline ends. The CDR3 is made up of 16 amino acids. CDR3 protein: CASSQASEVKRGELFF. The CDR3 DNA reads as TGCGCCAGCAGCCAGGCTAGCGAGGTCAAGAGGGGGGAGCTGTTTTTT.

V is TRBV6-5 and J is TRBJ2-3, with D possibly TRBD2 on 5 matching bases. The CDR3 covers 16 residues. Per germline, CDR1 MNHEY and CDR2 SVGAGI. Trimming shortened V by 4 bases and J by 4 bases, and 18 bases separated the two germline ends. The CDR3 DNA reads as TGTGCCAGCAGTTCCTCGGAGGTGAAACTAGCAGATACGCAGTATTTT. Translation: CASSSSEVKLADTQYF.